The text below deals with one TCR beta chain. V was pared by 4 bases and J by 6 bases, with 14 bases between. The germline CDR1 and CDR2 sequences are ENHRY and SYGVKD. The CDR3 consists of 14 residues. The data originate from a study of CD8+ T cells in alopecia areata. RNA, once extracted, was reverse transcribed into cDNA for use as the sequencing template. Measured with immunoSEQ multiplex PCR; TCRdb has only the in-frame clones, and not every one. The table records about 180,000 clones, about 48% of them present only once. Stated treatment: oral pan-JAK inhibitor, 5-10 mg twice daily. This receptor was identified in a human donor with alopecia areata. The V gene is TRBV10-3, the J gene TRBJ2-3; D possibly uses TRBD1 or TRBD2 (5 bases each). Source: CD8+ T cells sorted from blood, taken at week 24, from a patient treated with tofacitinib. The CDR3 sequence is CAISVPHGADTQYF. The CDR3 nucleotides read TGTGCCATCAGTGTTCCCCACGGGGCGGATACGCAGTATTTT.